Described below is a single T cell receptor (beta chain) sequence and its context. What this receptor recognizes is not known. One base away there is no much larger clone; base qualities are not given. These data are taken from a study of CD4 T cells in relation to SARS-CoV-2 and coronaviruses (TCRdb year 2021). For context, the study as a whole: In the ViraFEST assay, PBMCs were cultured with antigen for roughly 11 days, after which TCR beta CDR3s were sequenced to identify antigen-specific clonal expansions. Across all 12 patients in the convalescent cohort, the median age was roughly 38 years, with a range of about 20 to 80 years. Among the roughly twelve convalescent patients, 8 males and 4 females were included, and two of the subjects were Hispanic. HLA restriction was mapped for shared crossreactive spike epitopes using patient-derived lymphoblastoid cell lines. At the level of individual TCR clonotypes, the study evaluated whether memory CD4+ T cells crossreact between the spike proteins of SARS-CoV-2 and those of common cold coronaviruses. Samples from a few pre-COVID donors and the naive versus memory experiments were sequenced with the Adaptive Biotechnologies TCR-sequencing kit; other data were Illumina-based. A different TCR-beta assay, based on Illumina, was used to sequence expansion assays from other donors in the study. Overall study outcomes, separate from this receptor: Crossreactivity analysis was centred on spike protein, so crossreactivity against other viral proteins was not assessed. Small numbers of patients and of tested TCRs were a limitation of the study. In about 60% of donors, memory CD4+ clonotypes turned up that crossrecognized SARS-CoV-2 and at least one common cold coronavirus spike. No donor contributed both pre-pandemic and post-infection samples, which limited tracing the source of pre-existing responses. Crossreactive clones showed significantly weaker SARS-CoV-2-driven expansion than monoreactive clones, consistent with antigenic imprinting. Sequencing of naive versus memory cells indicated that the assay detects memory recall responses, not primary responses primed during culture.

DNA from CEF-cultured naive and memory CD4+ T cells underwent immunoSEQ TCR-beta sequencing at survey level. The published analysis was carried out like this. During preprocessing, nonproductive sequences were discarded, as were any CDR3s that did not begin with C, did not end with F or W, or were shorter than 7 amino acids. The MANAFEST web app was used to call antigen-specific clonotypes on the basis of expansion compared with the reference and with other culture wells. A clone counted as positive if significantly expanded in 2 of 3 replicate wells versus the reference culture at FDR below 0.05. For a clone to be considered positive, significant expansion relative to all other tandem wells and an odds ratio above 5 were also required. Cultured and uncultured naive and memory CD4+ repertoires were searched for CDR3s previously identified as spike- and CEF-reactive. After three terminal residues were trimmed from each end, CDR3 homology was quantified as pairwise Levenshtein distance using the stringdist R package. TCRdb provides this immuneACCESS table in a form limited to in-frame rearrangements. Some clones are lacking; in checked studies, under half of them reflect an unresolved V gene, and why the rest are absent is not known. V and J calls and clone size come straight from that table; D and trimming were deduced from the DNA. Present in this sample are just over 35,000 clones, 77% of which were seen just once. The ten largest clones represent around 21% of the sample.

To separate naive from memory CD4+ T cells, cryopreserved PBMCs first underwent CD4 enrichment and then EasySep naive CD4+ T cell enrichment. Sorted naive or memory CD4+ T cells (roughly 9.5 x 10^4) were cultured 1:1 with T cell-depleted PBMCs and CEF peptides for approximately 9 days. Each peptide culture condition was generally run in triplicate replicate wells. PBMCs were isolated from leukapheresis product or whole blood by Ficoll-Paque PLUS gradient centrifugation. PBMCs were either cryopreserved at -140°C or used fresh in the expansion assay. The QIAamp Micro DNA Kit was used to extract genomic DNA from the CD4+ T cells. V ends up 6 bases short and J 0 bases short, with an unmatched junction base count of 10. The germline V gene sets CDR1 to MDHEN and CDR2 to SYDVKM. The CDR3 sequence holds 17 residues, the cysteine and phenylalanine included. Only the CDR3 DNA stays, 51 bases, in frame from base 1.

The sequenced sample was memory CD4+ T cells from PBMCs, cultured in vitro. Reading the label with the study, this specimen's cell subset or site is: memory (non-naive) CD4+ T cells. The receptor was derived from an adult with COVID-19. The chain employs TRBV28 and TRBJ1-5, with TRBD1 matching 8 junction bases. The CDR3 loop reads CASRHRGTHYSNQPQHF. The bases are TGTGCCAGCAGACACAGGGGGACCCACTATAGCAATCAGCCCCAGCATTTT.